Given below is one TCR beta chain in context. The target of this receptor is not known. No much larger clone exists at a distance of one base, and base qualities are not known. This entry comes from a study of blood T cell repertoires in COVID-19 (dated by TCRdb to 2019 to 2021). Regarding the complete study: Samples from collaborators originated in the United States, Italy and Spain and spanned both the acute and convalescent phases of COVID-19. The prospective study material was composed of cDNA or gDNA derived from T cells, B-cell-depleted T cells, or PBMCs. Subjects who had been exposed to COVID-19, were actively infected with it, or had recovered from it provided the deeply sampled blood TCRbeta repertoires that made up the dataset. A freely available public database, intended as a resource for researchers studying the immune response to SARS-CoV-2, is where the repertoires were released. Samples came from the ongoing ImmuneRACE study (first 160 participants) plus 1,254 subjects from 6 global collaborators. Sample metadata almost always included a de-identified subject ID, COVID-19 status, age in years and sex. HLA class I and class II types, where available, came from metadata supplied by the sample provider rather than from assay-based typing.

From V the trimming removes 2 bases and from J it removes 7 bases, while the gene matches leave 17 bases of the junction unaccounted for. CDR1 and CDR2 (SGHNT, YYREEE) derive from the germline V gene (reference sequence). The CDR3 runs 17 amino acids, cysteine and phenylalanine included. Of all the DNA, just the CDR3 is kept, 51 bases in frame from base 1. The immunoSEQ Assay, a bias-controlled multiplex PCR, was used to amplify TCRbeta CDR3 regions from genomic DNA. On the authors' methods: Nucleated cell counts per sample were estimated from amplification of reference gene primers within the assay. To quantify the absolute abundance of each unique TCRbeta CDR3 rearrangement, sequence reads were collapsed and filtered. Productive Simpson clonality was computed per sample as the square root of Simpson's diversity index over productive rearrangements. TCRdb retrieved this table from immuneACCESS and kept in-frame rearrangements only. Not all clones are present; in checked studies, unresolved V genes account for under half, and no reason is known for the remainder. V and J calls and clone size come straight from that table; D and trimming were deduced from the DNA. Here the sample has around 290,000 clones; around 90% occur a single time. In total, the top ten clones hold approximately 1% of the sample.

In the prospective study, participants were roughly 18 to 90 years old, resided in 20 to 30 geographic areas of the United States, and were enrolled through a virtual design. In the prospective study, cohorts were assigned on the basis of participant-reported clinical history obtained from a screening survey and a study questionnaire. Recovered participants in ImmuneRACE Cohort 3 were defined by two consecutive negative NP/OP PCR tests, clearance by a healthcare professional, or resolution of symptoms. In the prospective study, whole blood, serum and a nasopharyngeal or oropharyngeal swab were collected from each participant by mobile phlebotomists. Prospective study participants could optionally give additional blood draws and questionnaires over a roughly two-month period. Before DNA extraction, blood samples from the prospective study were shipped at room temperature or frozen. On the study overall, not on this receptor specifically: How much clinical and demographic metadata was included differed by source and by participant, and the metadata was provided uncurated.

The receptor was isolated from a woman younger than 45 who had recovered from COVID-19. The sample consisted of PBMCs or T cells enriched from blood (not recorded which). The rearranged chain carries TRBV5-4 and TRBJ2-5, and TRBD2 aligns with 7 junction nucleotides. Here is the DNA: TGTGCCAGCAGCTTTACACCGGGTCCTCCCGGGGAGGGGACCCAGTACTTC. Translated, this is CASSFTPGPPGEGTQYF.